This TCR beta chain was sequenced for a study of PD-1 blockade in classical Hodgkin lymphoma. General study findings and limits: A reduction in baseline TCR diversity was reportedly seen in newly diagnosed patients relative to healthy donors.

Time point in this sample: newly diagnosed, previously untreated cHL patient sample. The comparison group had newly diagnosed, previously untreated classical Hodgkin lymphoma. To note about this clone: Its antigen remains unknown.

Libraries were prepared by immunoSEQ multiplex PCR; TCRdb keeps only in-frame clonotypes and omits some of them. The sample includes roughly 70,000 clones, over 90% of them seen just once. The sequenced material came from peripheral blood mononuclear cells (PBMCs). This TCR derives from a human donor with classical Hodgkin lymphoma.

The CDR3 DNA reads TGTGCCAGCAGTGAATTGGCCCCTCGGGGGAGCCTCACAGATACGCAGTATTTT. The encoded protein is CASSELAPRGSLTDTQYF. V and J are TRBV2 and TRBJ2-3, with D possibly TRBD2 on 6 matching bases. Trimming shortened V by 2 bases and J by 2 bases, and 20 bases separated the two germline ends. The CDR3 has 18 amino acids. Germline V lookup: CDR1 SNHLY, CDR2 FYNNEI.